The entry that follows covers one TCR beta chain sequence. The sample originates from a study of blood T cell repertoires in COVID-19. As for the study in general: The origin of the acute and convalescent COVID-19 samples was the United States, Italy and Spain.

The germline gives CDR1 LGHDT, CDR2 YNNKEL (reference sequence). This CDR3 region has 18 residues. The ends were cut back, 0 bases at V and 2 bases at J, with 18 bases in the middle. Measured with immunoSEQ multiplex PCR; TCRdb has only the in-frame clones, and not every one. Among over 250,000 clones, 70% to 90% were seen once, and the ten largest hold about 5.4%. This receptor was identified in a woman in her 30s who had recovered from COVID-19. Sequenced: PBMCs or T cells enriched from blood (not recorded which). The V and J genes are TRBV3-1 (or the pseudogene TRBV3-2) and TRBJ2-3; no clear D gene. The CDR3 nucleotides are TGTGCCAGCAGCCAAGAAACATGGGCATTGGTGAACACAGATACGCAGTATTTT. Its translation is CASSQETWALVNTDTQYF.